This entry features one T cell receptor (beta chain) sequence. Its antigen target is currently unknown. Base qualities are not at hand, and no much larger clone is one base apart. The sample belongs to a study of T cell responses to AZD1222 COVID-19 vaccine (dated by TCRdb to about 2021). Study-wide context: TCR sequencing covered fewer than 250 trial participants: nearly 210 given two doses of AZD1222 and 26 given two doses of MenACWY control vaccine. Trial participants were enrolled into age subgroups of 18-55, 56-69 and 70-plus years, which contained around 140, 26 and 57 TCR-sequenced participants, respectively. Broad study findings and their caveats: Conclusions about previously exposed vaccinees were limited because only six AZD1222 recipients were SARS-CoV-2 seropositive at baseline. Reportedly, close to half of the unique spike-specific TCRs recognized epitopes lying outside the regions that are mutated in the B.1.351 and B.1.1.7 variants. The vaccine-associated CD4 TCRs covered the entire spike protein, and the dominant responses fell in regions 160-218 and 743-854. Spike-specific TCR breadth and depth rose significantly after two AZD1222 doses compared with day 0 and with MenACWY recipients. Because no day 14 peak-response samples were available, the repertoires could be characterized only after the peak T cell response. Participants were mostly white British and included more females than males, and it was suggested by the authors that clonal diversity may have been underestimated. The 56-69-year group was small, and its depth increase did not reach significance, likely because of low power.

Sample time point, as interpreted from the label and publication: about 28 days (+/-7) after the second vaccine dose. AZD1222 recipients given second doses at about 4 weeks or at about 12 weeks were pooled, since spike-specific TCR depth and breadth were not found to differ between the two schedules. Samples from vaccinated people were obtained from the UK trials COV001 and COV002, which included a single-blind randomized controlled phase 2/3 trial of AZD1222 (ChAdOx1 nCoV-19) in healthy adults. Trial participant PBMC samples were collected at day 0 and day 28 after the second dose for TCRbeta chain sequencing. V loses 4 bases at its end and J loses 4 bases; junction bases beyond the gene matches: 5. The CDR1 and CDR2 encoded by the germline V gene (reference sequence) are GTSNPN and SVGIG. Reading from cysteine to phenylalanine, the CDR3 counts 15 amino acids. Only CDR3 DNA remains: 45 bases, in frame from the first base.

The CDR3 regions of human TCRbeta chains were subjected to immunosequencing. The authors processed their data as follows. TCRs in the repertoires were matched against a reference library of SARS-CoV-2-specific TCRs that had been generated with the MIRA antigen-specificity platform. Breadth was defined as the fraction of unique TCRs that were SARS-CoV-2-associated, and depth was defined as the fraction of total T cells that were SARS-CoV-2-associated. Using the MIRA data, each spike-specific TCR was assigned both to the spike region to which the TCR was reactive and to a CD4 or CD8 class. Log10-transformed breadth and depth values were compared by one-way ANOVA with Sidak's multiple comparisons tests. Entries here come from immuneACCESS through TCRdb and include only in-frame sequences with V and J called. Some clones fail to appear in such tables; in the studies checked, an unresolved V gene covers under half of the shortfall, and the cause of the remainder is unknown. V, J and clone size were drawn from that table, and D and trimming were deduced from the DNA. The sample yields approximately 200,000 clones; roughly 90% were counted once. About 3.5% of the sample comes from the top ten.

The receptor's source is an adult who received the AZD1222 COVID-19 vaccine. Sequenced here: peripheral blood, sampled 28 days after the second AZD1222 dose. In this chain, TRBV30 is recombined with TRBJ2-3; 13 bases in between match TRBD2. The sequence in DNA is TGTGCCTGGACCTGGACTAGCGGGAGTTCAGATACGCAGTATTTT. This yields the protein CAWTWTSGSSDTQYF.